Described below is a single T cell receptor beta chain sequence and its context. The sample comes from a study of control samples from healthy donors and cancer patients. Sequenced by immunoSEQ multiplex PCR; TCRdb stores in-frame clones only, minus some. The sample lists approximately 100,000 clones, 75% to 90% seen once, with less than 8.5% in the top ten. This CDR3 comprises 15 residues. J gave up 6 bases and V 1 base, and 6 bases lay outside the gene matches. CDR1 SGHAT and CDR2 FQNNGV come from the germline V gene. The TCR sequence derives from a man aged 30 to 39 in good health. The chain uses TRBV11-2 and TRBJ2-3, with 8 bases fitting TRBD1. The sequenced material came from blood. The CDR3 bases are TGTGCCAGCAGCTTAGGCCAGGGGGCTTTGGATACGCAGTATTTT. This gives the protein CASSLGQGALDTQYF.